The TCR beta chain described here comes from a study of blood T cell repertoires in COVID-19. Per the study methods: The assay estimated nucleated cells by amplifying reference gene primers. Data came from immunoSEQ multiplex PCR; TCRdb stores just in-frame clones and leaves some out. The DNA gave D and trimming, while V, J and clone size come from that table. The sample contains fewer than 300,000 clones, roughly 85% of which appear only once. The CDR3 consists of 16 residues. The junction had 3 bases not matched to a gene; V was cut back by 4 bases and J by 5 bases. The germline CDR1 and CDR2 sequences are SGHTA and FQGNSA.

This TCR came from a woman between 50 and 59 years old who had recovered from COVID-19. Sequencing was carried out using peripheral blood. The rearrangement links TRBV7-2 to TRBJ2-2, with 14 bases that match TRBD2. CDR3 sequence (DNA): TGTGCCAGCAGCTCAGGGACTAGCGGGGGTACCGGGGAGCTGTTTTTT. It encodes CASSSGTSGGTGELFF.